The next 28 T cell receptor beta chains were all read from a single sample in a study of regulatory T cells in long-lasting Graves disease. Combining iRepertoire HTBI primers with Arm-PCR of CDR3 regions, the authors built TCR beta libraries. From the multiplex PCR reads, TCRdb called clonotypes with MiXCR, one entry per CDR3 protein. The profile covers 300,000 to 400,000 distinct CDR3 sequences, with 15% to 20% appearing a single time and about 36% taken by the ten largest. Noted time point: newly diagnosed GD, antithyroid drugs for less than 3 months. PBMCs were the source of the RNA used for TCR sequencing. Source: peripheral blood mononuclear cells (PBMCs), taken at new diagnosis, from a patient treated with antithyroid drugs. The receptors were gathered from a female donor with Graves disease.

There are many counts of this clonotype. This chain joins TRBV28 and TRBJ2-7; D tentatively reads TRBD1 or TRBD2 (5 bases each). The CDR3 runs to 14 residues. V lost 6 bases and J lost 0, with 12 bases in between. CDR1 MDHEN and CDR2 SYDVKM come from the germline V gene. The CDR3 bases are TGTGCCAGCAGGCTGGGACGTGGCTCCTACGAGCAGTACTTC. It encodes CASRLGRGSYEQYF.

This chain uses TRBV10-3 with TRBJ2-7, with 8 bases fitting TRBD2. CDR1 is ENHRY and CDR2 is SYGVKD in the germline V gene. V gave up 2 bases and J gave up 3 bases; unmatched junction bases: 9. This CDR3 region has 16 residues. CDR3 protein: CAISERASGLNYEQYF. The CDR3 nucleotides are TGTGCCATCAGTGAGAGGGCTAGCGGGCTCAACTACGAGCAGTACTTC.

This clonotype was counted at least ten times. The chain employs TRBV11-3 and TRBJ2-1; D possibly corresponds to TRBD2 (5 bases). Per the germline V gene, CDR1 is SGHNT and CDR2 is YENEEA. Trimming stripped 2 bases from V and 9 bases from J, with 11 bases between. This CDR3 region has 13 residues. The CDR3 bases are TGTGCCAGCAGCTTACTCCGGGCGGGTGAGCAGTTCTTC. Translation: CASSLLRAGEQFF.

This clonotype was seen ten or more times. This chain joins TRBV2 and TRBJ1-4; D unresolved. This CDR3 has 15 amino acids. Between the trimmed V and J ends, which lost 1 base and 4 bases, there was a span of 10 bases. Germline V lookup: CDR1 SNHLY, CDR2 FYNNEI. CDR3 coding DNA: TGTGCCAGCAGTGAAGGGTGGCAGCGTAATGAAAAACTGTTTTTT. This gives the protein CASSEGWQRNEKLFF.

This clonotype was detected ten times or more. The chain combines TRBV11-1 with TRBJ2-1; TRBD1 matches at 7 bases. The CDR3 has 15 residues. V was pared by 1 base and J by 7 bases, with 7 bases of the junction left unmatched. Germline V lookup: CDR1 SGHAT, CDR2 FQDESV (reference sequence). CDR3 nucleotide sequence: TGTGCCAGCAGCTTAGAATCGGCCAGGGGGAATGAGCAGTTCTTC. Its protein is CASSLESARGNEQFF.

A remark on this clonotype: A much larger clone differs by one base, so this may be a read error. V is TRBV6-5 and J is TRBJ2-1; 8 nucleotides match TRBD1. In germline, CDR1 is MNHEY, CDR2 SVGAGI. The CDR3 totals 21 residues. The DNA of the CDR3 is TGTGCCAGCAGCTACTCCGCGGACAGGGCTGATCTGAGGGGGCCGTACGATGAGCAGTTCTTC. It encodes CASSYSADRADLRGPYDEQFF.

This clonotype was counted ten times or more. CDR3 in amino acids: CASSPQGVSEQYF. The CDR3 nucleotides read TGTGCCAGCAGTCCCCAGGGGGTGTCCGAGCAGTACTTC. V usage is TRBV28 and J usage is TRBJ2-7; 7 positions agree with TRBD1. The V segment lost 5 bases and the J segment 6 bases; nucleotides outside the gene matches: 7. The germline V gene has CDR1 MDHEN and CDR2 SYDVKM. CDR3 length: 13 residues.

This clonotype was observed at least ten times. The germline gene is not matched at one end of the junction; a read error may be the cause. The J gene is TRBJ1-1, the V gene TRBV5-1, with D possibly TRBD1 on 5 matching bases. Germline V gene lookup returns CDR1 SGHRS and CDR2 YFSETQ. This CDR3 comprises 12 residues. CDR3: CASSFGGTEAFF. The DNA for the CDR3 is TGTGCCAGCAGCTTCGGGGGCACTGAAGCTTTCTTT.

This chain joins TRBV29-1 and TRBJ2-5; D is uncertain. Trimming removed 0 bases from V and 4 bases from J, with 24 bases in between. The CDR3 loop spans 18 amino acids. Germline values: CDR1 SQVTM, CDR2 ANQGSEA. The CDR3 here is CSVEDYVHGSDGVETQYF. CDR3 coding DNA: TGCAGCGTTGAAGATTACGTTCATGGTTCCGATGGGGTAGAGACCCAGTACTTC.

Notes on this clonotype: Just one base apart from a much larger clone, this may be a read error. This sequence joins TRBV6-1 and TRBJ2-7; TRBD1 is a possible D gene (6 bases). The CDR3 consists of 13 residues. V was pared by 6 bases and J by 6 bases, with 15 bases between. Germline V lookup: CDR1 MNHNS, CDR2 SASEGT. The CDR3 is CASRNRARGEQYF. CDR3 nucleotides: TGTGCCAGCAGGAACAGGGCTCGGGGCGAGCAGTACTTC.

CDR3 residues: CASSPGLAGVYNEQFF. The CDR3 nucleotides read TGTGCCAGCAGCCCAGGGCTAGCGGGGGTGTACAATGAGCAGTTCTTC. This chain uses TRBV4-2 with TRBJ2-1; 10 bases match TRBD2. The germline CDR1 and CDR2 sequences are LGHNA and YNFKEQ. J was trimmed by 4 bases and V by 4 bases; bases with no gene match: 7. The CDR3 runs 16 residues.

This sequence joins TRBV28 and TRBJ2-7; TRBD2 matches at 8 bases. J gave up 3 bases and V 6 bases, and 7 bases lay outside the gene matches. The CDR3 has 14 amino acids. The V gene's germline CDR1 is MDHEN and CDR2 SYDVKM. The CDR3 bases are TGTGCCAGCAGCGAGCCCGGGACTAGCTACGAGCAGTACTTC. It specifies CASSEPGTSYEQYF.

CDR3: CASSDGTSGRTDTQYF. The CDR3 DNA is TGTGCCAGCAGCGACGGGACTAGCGGACGCACAGATACGCAGTATTTT. J is TRBJ2-3 and V is TRBV9, with 11 bases aligning to TRBD2. CDR3 size: 16 residues. Germline CDR1 and CDR2: SGDLS and YYNGEE. The trim removed 3 bases at V and 1 base at J, leaving 4 bases unmatched.

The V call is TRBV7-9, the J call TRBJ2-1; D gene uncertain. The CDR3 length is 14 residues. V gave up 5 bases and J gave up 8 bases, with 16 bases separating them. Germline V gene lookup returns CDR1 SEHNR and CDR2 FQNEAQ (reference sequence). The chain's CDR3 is CASSPRIPRHEQFF. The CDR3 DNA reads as TGTGCCAGCAGCCCTCGCATCCCTCGACATGAGCAGTTCTTC.

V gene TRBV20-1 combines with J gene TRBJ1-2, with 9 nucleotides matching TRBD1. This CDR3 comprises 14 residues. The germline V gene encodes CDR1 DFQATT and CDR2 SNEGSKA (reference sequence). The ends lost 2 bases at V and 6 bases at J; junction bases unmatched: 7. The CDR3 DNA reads TGCAGTGCTAGAAAGGCCGGGACAGGGCATGGCTACACCTTC. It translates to CSARKAGTGHGYTF.

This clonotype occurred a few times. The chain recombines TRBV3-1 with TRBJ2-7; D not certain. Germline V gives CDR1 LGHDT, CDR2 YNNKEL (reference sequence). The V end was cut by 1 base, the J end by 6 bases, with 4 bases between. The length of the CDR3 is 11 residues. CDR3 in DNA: TGTGCCAGCAGCCAAGCGGGCGAGCAGTACTTC. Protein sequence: CASSQAGEQYF.

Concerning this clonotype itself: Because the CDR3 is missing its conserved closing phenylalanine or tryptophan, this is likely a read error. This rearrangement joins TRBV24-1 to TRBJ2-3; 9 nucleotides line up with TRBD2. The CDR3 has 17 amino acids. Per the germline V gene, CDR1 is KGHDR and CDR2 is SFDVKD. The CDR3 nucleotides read TGTGCCACCAGTGAGATTGGCGGCGGGAGGGCCACAGATGCGCAGTATTCT. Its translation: CATSEIGGGRATDAQYS.

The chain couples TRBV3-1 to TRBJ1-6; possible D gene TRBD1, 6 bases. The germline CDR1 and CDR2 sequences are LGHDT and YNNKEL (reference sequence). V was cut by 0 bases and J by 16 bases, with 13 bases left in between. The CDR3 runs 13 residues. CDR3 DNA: TGTGCCAGCAGCCAAGAAGGGGGAGAACGACTCCACTTT. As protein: CASSQEGGERLHF.

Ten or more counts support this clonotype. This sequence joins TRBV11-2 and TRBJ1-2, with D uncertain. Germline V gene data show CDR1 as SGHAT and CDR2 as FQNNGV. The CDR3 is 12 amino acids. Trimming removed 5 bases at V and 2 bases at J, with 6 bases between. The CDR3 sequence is CASSQRNYGYTF. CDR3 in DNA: TGTGCCAGCAGCCAGAGGAACTATGGCTACACCTTC.

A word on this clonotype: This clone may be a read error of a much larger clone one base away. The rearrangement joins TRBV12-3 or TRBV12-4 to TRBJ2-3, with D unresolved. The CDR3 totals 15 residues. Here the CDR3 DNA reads TGTGCCGGCAGTTTTGCCAGGTTTAGCACAGATACGCAGTATTTT. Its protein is CAGSFARFSTDTQYF.

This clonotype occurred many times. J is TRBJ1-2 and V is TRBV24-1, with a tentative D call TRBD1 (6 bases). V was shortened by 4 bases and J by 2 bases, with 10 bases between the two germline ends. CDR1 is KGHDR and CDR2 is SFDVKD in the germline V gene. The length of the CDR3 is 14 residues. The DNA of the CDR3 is TGTGCCACCAGTGACCCAGGGGTAAACTATGGCTACACCTTC. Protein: CATSDPGVNYGYTF.

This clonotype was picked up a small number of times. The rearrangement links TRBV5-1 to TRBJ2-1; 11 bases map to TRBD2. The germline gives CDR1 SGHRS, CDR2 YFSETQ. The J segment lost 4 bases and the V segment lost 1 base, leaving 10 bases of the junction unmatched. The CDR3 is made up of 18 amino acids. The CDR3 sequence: CASSLRLAGGGVYNEQFF. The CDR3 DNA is TGCGCCAGCAGCTTGAGGCTAGCGGGGGGTGGGGTATACAATGAGCAGTTCTTC.

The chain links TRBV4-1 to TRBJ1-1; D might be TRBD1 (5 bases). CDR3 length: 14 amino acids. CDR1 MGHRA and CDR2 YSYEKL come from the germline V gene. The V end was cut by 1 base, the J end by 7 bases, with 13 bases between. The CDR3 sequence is CASSQAGGRNEAFF. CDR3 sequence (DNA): TGCGCCAGCAGCCAAGCGGGGGGAAGAAATGAAGCTTTCTTT.

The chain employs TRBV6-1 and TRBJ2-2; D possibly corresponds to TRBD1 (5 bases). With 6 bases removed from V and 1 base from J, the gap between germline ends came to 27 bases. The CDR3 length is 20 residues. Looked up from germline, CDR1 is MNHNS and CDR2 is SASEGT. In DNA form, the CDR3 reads TGTGCCAGCAGCCTCGGACACCCCGACATCCCCACCAAGAACACCGGGGAGCTGTTTTTT. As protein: CASSLGHPDIPTKNTGELFF.

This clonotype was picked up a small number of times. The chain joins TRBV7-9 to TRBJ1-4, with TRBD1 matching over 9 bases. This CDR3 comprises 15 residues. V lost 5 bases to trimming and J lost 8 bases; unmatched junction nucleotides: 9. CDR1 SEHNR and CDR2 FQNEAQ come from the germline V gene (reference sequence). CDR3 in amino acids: CASSMGQGESEKLFF. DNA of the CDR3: TGTGCCAGCAGCATGGGACAGGGTGAAAGCGAAAAACTGTTTTTT. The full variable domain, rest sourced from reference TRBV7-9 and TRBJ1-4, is DTGVSQNPRHKITKRGQNVTFRCDPISEHNRLYWYRQTLGQGPEFLTYFQNEAQLEKSRLLSDRFSAERPKGSFSTLEIQRTEQGDSAMYLCASSMGQGESEKLFFGSGTQLSVL.

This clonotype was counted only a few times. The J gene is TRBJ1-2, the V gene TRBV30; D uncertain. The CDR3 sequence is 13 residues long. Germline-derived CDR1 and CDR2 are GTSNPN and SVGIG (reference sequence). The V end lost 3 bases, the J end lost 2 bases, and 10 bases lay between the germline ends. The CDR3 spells CAWSRILNYGYTF. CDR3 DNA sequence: TGTGCCTGGAGCAGAATATTAAACTATGGCTACACCTTC. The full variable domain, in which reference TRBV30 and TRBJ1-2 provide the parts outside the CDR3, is SQTIHQWPATLVQPVGSPLSLECTVEGTSNPNLYWYRQAAGRGLQLLFYSVGIGQISSEVPQNLSASRPQDRQFILSSKKLLLSDSGFYLCAWSRILNYGYTFGSGTRLTVV.

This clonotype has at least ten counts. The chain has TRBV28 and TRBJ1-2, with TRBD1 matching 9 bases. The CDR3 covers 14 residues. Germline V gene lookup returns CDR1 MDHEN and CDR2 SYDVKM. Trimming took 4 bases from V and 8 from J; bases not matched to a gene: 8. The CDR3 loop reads CASSSGTGPIGYTF. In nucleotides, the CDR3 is TGTGCCAGCAGTTCCGGGACAGGGCCTATAGGCTACACCTTC.

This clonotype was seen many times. CDR3 loop: CASSWGQGHEKLFF. In DNA form, the CDR3 reads TGTGCCAGCAGCTGGGGACAGGGGCATGAAAAACTGTTTTTT. V usage is TRBV5-6 and J usage is TRBJ1-4, with 10 bases identical to TRBD1. The CDR3 covers 14 residues. CDR1 is SGHDT, CDR2 YYEEEE, per germline. V trimming: 3 bases; J trimming: 6 bases; junction bases outside the gene matches: 2. Full variable domain (rest looked up from reference TRBV5-6 and TRBJ1-4): DAGVTQSPTHLIKTRGQQVTLRCSPKSGHDTVSWYQQALGQGPQFIFQYYEEEERQRGNFPDRFSGHQFPNYSSELNVNALLLGDSALYLCASSWGQGHEKLFFGSGTQLSVL.